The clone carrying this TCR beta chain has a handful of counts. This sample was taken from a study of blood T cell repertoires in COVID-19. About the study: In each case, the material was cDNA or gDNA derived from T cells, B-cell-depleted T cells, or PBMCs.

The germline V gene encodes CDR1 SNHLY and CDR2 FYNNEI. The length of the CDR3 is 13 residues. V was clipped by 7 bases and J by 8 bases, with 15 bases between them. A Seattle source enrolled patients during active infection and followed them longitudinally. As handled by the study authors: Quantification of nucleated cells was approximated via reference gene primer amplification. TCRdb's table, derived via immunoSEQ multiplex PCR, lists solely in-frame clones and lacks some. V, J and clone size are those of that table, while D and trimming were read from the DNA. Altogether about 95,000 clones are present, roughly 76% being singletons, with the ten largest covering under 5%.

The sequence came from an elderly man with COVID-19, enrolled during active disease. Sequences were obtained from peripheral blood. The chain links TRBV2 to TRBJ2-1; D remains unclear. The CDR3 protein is CASKLESRYEQFF. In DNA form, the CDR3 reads TGTGCCAGCAAGTTGGAGAGTCGGTATGAGCAGTTCTTC.